These 5 T cell receptor beta chains came from one sample sequenced in a study of Graves' ophthalmopathy and Graves' hyperthyroidism. Amplifying from RNA transcripts, the study obtained TCR beta CDR3 regions. Second-round multiplex PCR came after a first-round RT-PCR that employed HTBI primers. TCRdb reanalysed the multiplex PCR reads using MiXCR and keeps one entry per CDR3 protein. The table includes about 400,000 distinct CDR3 sequences, around 19% detected once. The sample consisted of peripheral blood. The receptor set was obtained from a woman between 18 and 29 years old with Graves' ophthalmopathy.

Many counts were recorded for this clonotype. V usage is TRBV20-1 and J usage is TRBJ1-5, with D possibly being TRBD1 (5 bases). The V end was cut by 0 bases, the J end by 4 bases, with 16 bases between. The CDR3 is 16 residues long. The germline CDR1 and CDR2 sequences are DFQATT and SNEGSKA (reference sequence). The CDR3 here is CSARDWGVAGNQPQHF. The CDR3 DNA reads as TGCAGTGCTAGAGATTGGGGTGTGGCAGGGAATCAGCCCCAGCATTTT.

The sample holds many counts of this clonotype. This chain connects TRBV28 to TRBJ2-2; 8 nucleotides agree with TRBD2. CDR3 length equals 19 residues. In germline, CDR1 is MDHEN, CDR2 SYDVKM. The V and J ends lost 3 bases and 3 bases, in that order; junction bases with no gene match: 15. CDR3: CASSFLIAGSRGDTGELFF. The CDR3 region has the DNA TGTGCCAGCAGTTTCCTGATAGCGGGAAGCCGGGGGGACACCGGGGAGCTGTTTTTT.

This clonotype was detected ten times or more. The chain joins TRBV30 to TRBJ1-1; weak D call: TRBD1 (5 bases). The germline V gene has CDR1 GTSNPN and CDR2 SVGIG (reference sequence). The CDR3 runs to 14 residues. Trimming removed 7 bases from V and 1 base from J, with 16 bases in between. CDR3 loop: CASSGQRGNTEAFF. DNA of the CDR3: TGTGCCTCCTCGGGGCAGAGGGGGAACACTGAAGCTTTCTTT. Filled out from reference TRBV30 and TRBJ1-1, the complete variable domain reads SQTIHQWPATLVQPVGSPLSLECTVEGTSNPNLYWYRQAAGRGLQLLFYSVGIGQISSEVPQNLSASRPQDRQFILSSKKLLLSDSGFYLCASSGQRGNTEAFFGQGTRLTVV.

V is TRBV6-2 or TRBV6-3 and J is TRBJ2-3; 10 bases map to TRBD2. Germline loops: CDR1 MNHEY, CDR2 SVGEGT. This CDR3 has 12 amino acids. V was clipped by 2 bases and J by 11 bases; unmatched bases: 1. The CDR3, as DNA: TGTGCCAGCAGTTACGGACTAGCGGAGCAGTATTTT. It encodes CASSYGLAEQYF.

This clonotype has only one observation. Being one base from a much bigger clone, this may be a read error. The chain employs TRBV7-2 and TRBJ2-2, with 9 bases fitting TRBD1. Germline V lookup: CDR1 SGHTA, CDR2 FQGNSA. V lost 0 bases, J lost 1 base, and 0 bases stayed unmatched. The CDR3 runs to 16 residues. CDR3: CASSLADRGNTGELFF. In DNA form, the CDR3 reads TGTGCCAGCAGCTTAGCGGACAGGGGGAACACCGGGGAGCTGTTTTTT.